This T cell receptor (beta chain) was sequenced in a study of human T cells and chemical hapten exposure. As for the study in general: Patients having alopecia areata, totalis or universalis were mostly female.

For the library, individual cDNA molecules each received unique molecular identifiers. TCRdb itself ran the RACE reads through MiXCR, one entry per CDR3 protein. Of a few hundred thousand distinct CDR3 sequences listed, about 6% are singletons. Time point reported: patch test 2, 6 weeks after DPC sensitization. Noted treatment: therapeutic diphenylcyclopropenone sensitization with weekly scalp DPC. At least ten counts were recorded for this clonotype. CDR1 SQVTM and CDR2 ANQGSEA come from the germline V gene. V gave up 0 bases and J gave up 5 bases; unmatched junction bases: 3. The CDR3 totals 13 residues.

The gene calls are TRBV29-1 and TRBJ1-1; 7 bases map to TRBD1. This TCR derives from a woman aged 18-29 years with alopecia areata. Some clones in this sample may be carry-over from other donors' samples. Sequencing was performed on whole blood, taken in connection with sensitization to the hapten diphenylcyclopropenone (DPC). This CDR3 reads CSVEDNRGTEAFF. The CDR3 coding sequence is TGCAGCGTTGAAGACAACAGGGGAACTGAAGCTTTCTTT.